Following are 5 T cell receptor beta chains from one sample sequenced in a study of T cell responses to AZD1222 COVID-19 vaccine. Clones were sequenced by immunoSEQ multiplex PCR, and TCRdb holds only the in-frame ones, with some missing. The sample carries approximately 70,000 clones, about 91% recorded once. The specimen was peripheral blood, collected 28 days after the second dose of the MenACWY control vaccine. The receptors shown here come from an adult who received the MenACWY meningococcal vaccine as a control.

This clone has just one count. V is TRBV19 and J is TRBJ1-2; D not certain. Germline V CDR1 and CDR2: LNHDA, SQIVND (reference sequence). V gave up 3 bases and J gave up 6 bases, with 2 bases separating them. The CDR3 is 10 residues long. CDR3 residues: CASSMDGYTF. The DNA for the CDR3 is TGTGCCAGTAGTATGGATGGCTACACCTTC.

V is TRBV27 and J is TRBJ1-1; D is uncertain. The CDR3 has 12 amino acids. Between the trimmed V and J ends, which lost 5 bases and 0 bases, there was a span of 4 bases. Germline lookup yields CDR1 MNHEY and CDR2 SMNVEV (reference sequence). CDR3: CASSRLNTEAFF. The CDR3 coding sequence is TGTGCCAGCAGTCGGTTGAACACTGAAGCTTTCTTT.

V is TRBV5-1 and J is TRBJ1-2; TRBD1 agrees at 7 bases. The CDR3 runs 15 residues. The V gene's germline CDR1 is SGHRS and CDR2 YFSETQ. The V and J ends lost 4 bases and 0 bases, in that order; junction bases with no gene match: 6. The CDR3 region has the DNA TGCGCCAGCAGCCCCCCGACAGGGTCTAACTATGGCTACACCTTC. Its protein is CASSPPTGSNYGYTF.

V gene TRBV6-5 combines with J gene TRBJ1-2; D possibly corresponds to TRBD1 (6 bases). Trimming took off 6 bases at V and 4 bases at J, with 15 bases between the two ends. Germline CDR1 is MNHEY and CDR2 is SVGAGI. The CDR3 runs to 14 residues. The CDR3 protein is CASRPTGTVYGYTF. In nucleotides, the CDR3 is TGTGCCAGCAGACCCACAGGGACCGTCTATGGCTACACCTTC.

This chain joins TRBV30 and TRBJ1-2, with a weak D call TRBD1 (5 bases). In germline, CDR1 is GTSNPN, CDR2 SVGIG (reference sequence). The CDR3 totals 13 residues. V lost 0 bases and J lost 7, with 12 bases in between. The CDR3 reads CAWSVAGGIGYTF. The CDR3 DNA follows: TGTGCCTGGAGTGTAGCGGGGGGGATTGGCTACACCTTC.